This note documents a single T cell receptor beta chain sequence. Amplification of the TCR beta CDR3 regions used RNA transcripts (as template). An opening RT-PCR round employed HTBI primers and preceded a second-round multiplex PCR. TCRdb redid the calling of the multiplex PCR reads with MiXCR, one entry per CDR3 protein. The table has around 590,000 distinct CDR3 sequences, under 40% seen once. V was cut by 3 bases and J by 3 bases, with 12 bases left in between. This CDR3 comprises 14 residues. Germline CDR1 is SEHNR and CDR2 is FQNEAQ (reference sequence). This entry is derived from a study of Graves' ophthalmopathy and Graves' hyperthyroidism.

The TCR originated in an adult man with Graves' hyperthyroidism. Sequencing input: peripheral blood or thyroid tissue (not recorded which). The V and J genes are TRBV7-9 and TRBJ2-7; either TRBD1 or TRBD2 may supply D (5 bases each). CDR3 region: CASSFRDGDYEQYF. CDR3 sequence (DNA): TGTGCCAGCAGCTTCCGGGACGGAGACTACGAGCAGTACTTC. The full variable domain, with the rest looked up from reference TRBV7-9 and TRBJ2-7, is DTGVSQNPRHKITKRGQNVTFRCDPISEHNRLYWYRQTLGQGPEFLTYFQNEAQLEKSRLLSDRFSAERPKGSFSTLEIQRTEQGDSAMYLCASSFRDGDYEQYFGPGTRLTVT.